These 32 T cell receptor beta chains came from one sample sequenced in a study of PD-L1 blockade in urothelial cancer. Specified time point: peripheral blood 6 weeks after treatment start. Assay used: immunoSEQ multiplex PCR; TCRdb lists only in-frame clones, some missing. The sample has 42,000 or so clones; approximately 82% are singletons. The source material was PBMCs, sampled around atezolizumab (anti-PD-L1) treatment. The receptor source for this set is a man in his 60s with urothelial cancer.

CDR3 residues: CSVARGPSHYEQYF. For the CDR3, the DNA is TGCAGCGTTGCTCGAGGGCCCTCACACTACGAGCAGTACTTC. The rearrangement links TRBV29-1 to TRBJ2-7; tentative D call: TRBD2 (5 bases). The CDR3 runs 14 residues. V was trimmed by 4 bases and J by 3 bases, leaving 16 bases between them. CDR1 is SQVTM, CDR2 ANQGSEA, per germline.

The chain carries TRBV2 and TRBJ2-1; 9 bases map to TRBD2. The trim removed 4 bases at V and 4 bases at J, leaving 5 bases unmatched. The CDR3 totals 15 residues. Germline-derived CDR1 and CDR2 are SNHLY and FYNNEI. Written as DNA, the CDR3 is TGTGCCAGCAGTGCCCGCCTAGCGGGGTACAATGAGCAGTTCTTC. Protein: CASSARLAGYNEQFF. The whole variable domain, filled in from reference TRBV2 and TRBJ2-1, reads EPEVTQTPSHQVTQMGQEVILRCVPISNHLYFYWYRQILGQKVEFLVSFYNNEISEKSEIFDDQFSVERPDGSNFTLKIRSTKLEDSAMYFCASSARLAGYNEQFFGPGTRLTVL.

The V gene is TRBV19, the J gene TRBJ2-3; D is uncertain. The CDR3 is made up of 14 amino acids. Germline assignment: CDR1 LNHDA and CDR2 SQIVND (reference sequence). V lost 0 bases, J lost 0 bases, and 4 bases lay in between. Written as DNA, the CDR3 is TGTGCCAGTAGTATAGACAGAAGCACAGATACGCAGTATTTT. As protein: CASSIDRSTDTQYF.

The chain links TRBV7-2 to TRBJ2-1, with D possibly being TRBD1 (5 bases). The CDR3 is made up of 16 amino acids. Per the germline V gene, CDR1 is SGHTA and CDR2 is FQGNSA. Trimming left V 6 bases short and J 1 base short, with 16 bases between. DNA of the CDR3: TGTGCCAGCAGTCCTTCTAGGGGCGGATCCTACAATGAGCAGTTCTTC. It translates to CASSPSRGGSYNEQFF.

The chain recombines TRBV15 with TRBJ1-1; 11 bases map to TRBD1. Trimming removed 2 bases from V and 1 base from J; junction bases left unmatched: 3. The CDR3 is made up of 16 amino acids. Germline V gene data show CDR1 as LNHNV and CDR2 as YYDKDF (reference sequence). The CDR3 DNA sequence: TGTGCCACCAGCAGATTTGGGACAGGGGGGAACACTGAAGCTTTCTTT. Translated, it gives CATSRFGTGGNTEAFF.

V and J are TRBV5-4 and TRBJ2-7; D is unclear. CDR1 and CDR2 from the germline V gene are SGHNT and YYREEE (reference sequence). The CDR3 runs to 12 residues. V shed 0 bases and J shed 3 bases, with 4 bases lying between them. The CDR3 region is CASSLDNYEQYF. DNA for the CDR3: TGTGCCAGCAGCTTGGACAACTACGAGCAGTACTTC.

V usage is TRBV27 and J usage is TRBJ2-7, with D possibly TRBD2 on 6 matching bases. Germline CDR1 MNHEY, CDR2 SMNVEV (reference sequence). The CDR3 spans 14 residues. V lost 0 bases and J lost 7, with 13 bases in between. CDR3 protein: CASSLSGGGGEQYF. CDR3 nucleotides: TGTGCCAGCAGTTTATCTGGGGGAGGAGGGGAGCAGTACTTC.

V gene TRBV7-9 combines with J gene TRBJ2-1; 7 nucleotides line up with TRBD1. This CDR3 spans 15 amino acids. Trimming at V came to 1 base and at J to 6 bases, leaving 6 bases not matched to a gene. Germline V CDR1 and CDR2: SEHNR, FQNEAQ (reference sequence). CDR3 bases: TGTGCCAGCAGCTTAGGTTCGGCAGGGGGCAATGAGCAGTTCTTC. Encoded protein: CASSLGSAGGNEQFF.

V gene TRBV27 combines with J gene TRBJ1-1; 7 bases match TRBD1. Germline V lookup: CDR1 MNHEY, CDR2 SMNVEV (reference sequence). J gave up 1 base and V 5 bases, and 10 bases lay outside the gene matches. This CDR3 spans 16 amino acids. The CDR3 spells CASSRDREVGNTEAFF. CDR3 nucleotides: TGTGCCAGCAGTCGTGACAGGGAGGTGGGGAACACTGAAGCTTTCTTT.

This rearrangement joins TRBV10-2 to TRBJ1-1; D call uncertain. CDR3 length: 12 residues. Germline CDR1 reads WSHSY; CDR2 reads SAAADI. Trimming left V 5 bases short and J 7 bases short, with 11 bases between. The DNA of the CDR3 is TGCGCCAGCAGTCCTTTCGGGGATGAAGCTTTCTTT. It yields the protein CASSPFGDEAFF.

The gene calls are TRBV11-3 and TRBJ1-1; a weak D match, TRBD1 (6 bases). Germline V gene data show CDR1 as SGHNT and CDR2 as YENEEA. V shed 6 bases and J shed 4 bases, with 18 bases lying between them. CDR3 length: 15 residues. This CDR3 is CASSPNPGQGTEAFF. In DNA form, the CDR3 reads TGTGCCAGCAGTCCTAACCCGGGACAAGGCACTGAAGCTTTCTTT.

The chain uses TRBV5-1 and TRBJ2-1, with 7 bases identical to TRBD2. Unmatched junction bases numbered 10, after V lost 3 bases and J lost 7 bases. CDR3 length equals 15 residues. Per the germline V gene, CDR1 is SGHRS and CDR2 is YFSETQ. CDR3 amino acids: CASSYRTGGINEQFF. CDR3 in DNA: TGCGCCAGCAGCTACCGGACGGGGGGTATAAATGAGCAGTTCTTC.

This clone was seen only once. V gene TRBV27 combines with J gene TRBJ1-3, with TRBD1 identical over 7 bases. The CDR3 extends over 16 amino acids. Trimming removed 5 bases from V and 0 bases from J; junction bases left unmatched: 7. Germline assignment: CDR1 MNHEY and CDR2 SMNVEV (reference sequence). CDR3 sequence reads: CASSPDRVSSGNTIYF. CDR3 sequence (DNA): TGTGCCAGCAGTCCTGACAGGGTGTCCTCTGGAAACACCATATATTTT.

V is TRBV6-5 and J is TRBJ1-1; tentative D call: TRBD1 (5 bases). The V gene's germline CDR1 is MNHEY and CDR2 SVGAGI. V lost 7 bases and J lost 1, with 10 bases in between. The CDR3 runs to 13 residues. DNA for the CDR3: TGTGCCAGCACAATCAGGGCGAACACTGAAGCTTTCTTT. Its protein product is CASTIRANTEAFF.

The gene calls are TRBV5-5 and TRBJ2-3, with D possibly TRBD1 on 6 matching bases. Germline CDR1 is SGHKS and CDR2 is YYEKEE (reference sequence). The CDR3 is 14 residues long. Between the trimmed V and J ends, which lost 1 base and 4 bases, there was a span of 10 bases. For the CDR3, the DNA is TGTGCCAGCAGCTTGTCAGCAGGGGCAGATACGCAGTATTTT. This encodes CASSLSAGADTQYF.

V is TRBV11-2 and J is TRBJ2-4; maybe TRBD1 (6 bases). Trimming took off 0 bases at V and 6 bases at J, with 9 bases between the two ends. Germline V CDR1 and CDR2: SGHAT, FQNNGV. CDR3 length: 14 amino acids. The CDR3 DNA reads TGTGCCAGCAGCTTAGAAGGGGACACAAACATTCAGTACTTC. Its protein is CASSLEGDTNIQYF.

The V call is TRBV11-1, the J call TRBJ2-7; tentatively, D is TRBD1 (6 bases). Germline CDR1 and CDR2: SGHAT and FQDESV (reference sequence). This CDR3 spans 16 amino acids. The V and J ends lost 2 bases and 4 bases respectively, with 18 bases between them. In DNA, the CDR3 is TGTGCCAGCAGCTTAACGTACCAGGGGCTATCTTACGAGCAGTACTTC. It yields the protein CASSLTYQGLSYEQYF.

Only one count was recorded for this clone. J is TRBJ2-5 and V is TRBV10-1; 8 bases are shared with TRBD2. The ends lost 6 bases at V and 4 bases at J; junction bases unmatched: 10. CDR1 is WNHNN and CDR2 is SYGVQD in the germline V gene (reference sequence). There are 15 residues in the CDR3. The CDR3 DNA follows: TGCGCCAGCAGCCCCTATAGCGGGGTAGGAGAGACCCAGTACTTC. This codes for CASSPYSGVGETQYF.

The chain uses TRBV13 and TRBJ1-2; 7 nucleotides agree with TRBD1. The length of the CDR3 is 18 residues. Germline CDR1 is PRHDT and CDR2 is FYEKMQ (reference sequence). With 5 bases clipped from V and 5 bases from J, the junction kept 20 bases outside the gene matches. In nucleotides, the CDR3 is TGTGCCAGCAGCGACGCATTGGGACAGCCGGAACTCGGGTATGGCTACACCTTC. Its protein is CASSDALGQPELGYGYTF.

V usage is TRBV28 and J usage is TRBJ1-5; possible D gene TRBD1, 6 bases. This CDR3 spans 14 amino acids. CDR1 is MDHEN, CDR2 SYDVKM, per germline. Trimming cost V 6 bases and J 4 bases, with 13 bases left between them. Here the CDR3 reads CASRKGGGNQPQHF. The CDR3 region has the DNA TGTGCCAGCAGAAAAGGGGGGGGTAATCAGCCCCAGCATTTT.

The rearrangement links TRBV29-1 to TRBJ1-1; TRBD1 is a possible D gene (6 bases). The CDR3 contains 13 residues. The germline V gene encodes CDR1 SQVTM and CDR2 ANQGSEA. V lost 7 bases and J 2 bases, leaving 14 bases between the germline ends. The CDR3: CSARKGHNTEAFF. In nucleotides, the CDR3 is TGCAGCGCCCGGAAGGGACATAACACTGAAGCTTTCTTT. The variable domain in full, with the rest retrieved from reference TRBV29-1 and TRBJ1-1, is SAVISQKPSRDICQRGTSLTIQCQVDSQVTMMFWYRQQPGQSLTLIATANQGSEATYESGFVIDKFPISRPNLTFSTLTVSNMSPEDSSIYLCSARKGHNTEAFFGQGTRLTVV.

This sequence joins TRBV5-4 and TRBJ1-2; 9 bases map to TRBD1. The CDR3 consists of 15 residues. Germline V lookup: CDR1 SGHNT, CDR2 YYREEE (reference sequence). V was pared by 2 bases and J by 8 bases, with 10 bases of the junction left unmatched. Written as DNA, the CDR3 is TGTGCCAGCAGCTTTACGGGACAGGGAAGAAAAGGCTACACCTTC. Amino acids: CASSFTGQGRKGYTF.

The V call is TRBV27, the J call TRBJ2-5; TRBD1 is a possible D gene (6 bases). CDR3 length: 15 amino acids. The germline CDR1 and CDR2 sequences are MNHEY and SMNVEV (reference sequence). Trimming left V 2 bases short and J 5 bases short, with 15 bases between. The CDR3 is CASSLNAGTLETQYF. Written as DNA, the CDR3 is TGTGCCAGCAGTTTAAACGCAGGGACATTGGAGACCCAGTACTTC.

The rearrangement uses TRBV11-3 and TRBJ2-1; D might be TRBD1 (5 bases). V was clipped by 1 base and J by 7 bases, with 8 bases between them. The CDR3 loop spans 13 amino acids. Germline values: CDR1 SGHNT, CDR2 YENEEA. CDR3 coding DNA: TGTGCCAGCAGCTTAGGACAGACAAATGAGCAGTTCTTC. Protein: CASSLGQTNEQFF.

The rearrangement joins TRBV11-2 to TRBJ2-5; D call uncertain. V was shortened by 2 bases and J by 4 bases, with 11 bases between the two germline ends. Germline V CDR1 and CDR2: SGHAT, FQNNGV. This CDR3 has 14 amino acids. The CDR3 DNA reads TGTGCCAGCAGCTTAACTACCGGCCCAGAGACCCAGTACTTC. Translation: CASSLTTGPETQYF.

V and J are TRBV11-2 and TRBJ2-6; TRBD1 is a possible D gene (6 bases). Germline-derived CDR1 and CDR2 are SGHAT and FQNNGV. Deletions cut 5 bases from V and 7 bases from J, with 15 bases between. This CDR3 contains 15 residues. CDR3 amino acids: CASSPGQPSANVLTF. The DNA of the CDR3 is TGTGCCAGCAGCCCCGGACAGCCAAGCGCCAACGTCCTGACTTTC.

This chain uses TRBV7-9 with TRBJ2-3; tentative D call: TRBD1 (5 bases). V was trimmed by 0 bases and J by 3 bases, leaving 7 bases between them. From germline, CDR1 is SEHNR and CDR2 FQNEAQ (reference sequence). This CDR3 is built from 14 residues. The CDR3 spells CASSLASGTDTQYF. The CDR3 DNA reads as TGTGCCAGCAGCTTAGCCTCAGGGACAGATACGCAGTATTTT.

This rearrangement joins TRBV7-6 to TRBJ1-2; 7 bases match TRBD1. The J segment lost 4 bases and the V segment lost 1 base, leaving 6 bases of the junction unmatched. This CDR3 region has 15 residues. Germline V gives CDR1 SGHVS, CDR2 FNYEAQ. CDR3 protein: CASSLEAGGGYGYTF. The CDR3 DNA sequence: TGTGCCAGCAGCTTAGAGGCAGGGGGAGGCTATGGCTACACCTTC.

CDR3 coding DNA: TGTGCTAGTGTAGGGGCGGGGGGGCCCGGTGAGCAGTTCTTC. It translates to CASVGAGGPGEQFF. This chain uses TRBV12-5 with TRBJ2-1; the match to TRBD2 covers 9 bases. CDR1 LGHNT and CDR2 FRNRAP come from the germline V gene. V dropped 7 bases and J dropped 9; count of bases not matched to a gene: 10. The length of the CDR3 is 14 residues.

The chain employs TRBV7-2 and TRBJ2-1; weak D call: TRBD2 (5 bases). CDR1 is SGHTA, CDR2 FQGNSA, per germline. The germline V and J ends were trimmed by 0 bases and 0 bases, with 15 bases remaining between them. CDR3 length equals 18 residues. CDR3 loop: CASSLAQVGALSYNEQFF. In DNA form, the CDR3 reads TGTGCCAGCAGCTTAGCCCAGGTGGGAGCCCTCTCCTACAATGAGCAGTTCTTC.

This clone was counted a few times. V is TRBV10-1 and J is TRBJ2-3, with a weak D call TRBD2 (5 bases). The ends were cut back, 7 bases at V and 4 bases at J, with 18 bases in the middle. The CDR3 is 15 residues long. The germline gives CDR1 WNHNN, CDR2 SYGVQD (reference sequence). The chain's CDR3 is CASTGGSPWADTQYF. CDR3 sequence (DNA): TGCGCCAGCACCGGCGGGTCGCCTTGGGCAGATACGCAGTATTTT.

This chain joins TRBV6-5 and TRBJ2-5; 8 bases match TRBD2. V was pared by 4 bases and J by 4 bases, with 5 bases of the junction left unmatched. The germline V gene has CDR1 MNHEY and CDR2 SVGAGI. CDR3 size: 14 residues. This chain's CDR3 is CASSSHSGTETQYF. As DNA, the CDR3 is TGTGCCAGCAGTTCCCATAGCGGGACAGAGACCCAGTACTTC.